These 18 T cell receptor beta chains were all obtained from the same sample, sequenced in a study of cytomegalovirus exposure and HLA in healthy donors. Primers for the PCR totalled 60 Vbeta and 13 Jbeta. Measured with immunoSEQ multiplex PCR; TCRdb has only the in-frame clones, and not every one. The sample consists of 110,000 to 150,000 clones, around 75% of them appearing once. The sequenced sample consisted of PBMCs. These receptors were obtained from a woman aged 40-49 years in good health and CMV-seronegative.

The rearrangement uses TRBV28 and TRBJ1-1, with D possibly TRBD1 on 5 matching bases. Trimming removed 8 bases from V and 12 bases from J, with 13 bases in between. CDR1 MDHEN and CDR2 SYDVKM come from the germline V gene. This CDR3 has 10 residues. The CDR3 DNA reads as TGTGCCAGCGGGGAGGGACGACCTTTCTTT. Its translation: CASGEGRPFF.

The chain has TRBV10-2 and TRBJ1-5, with D tentatively TRBD1 (6 bases). Trimming left V 6 bases short and J 3 bases short, with 12 bases between. The CDR3 totals 14 residues. Germline V gene data show CDR1 as WSHSY and CDR2 as SAAADI. Written as DNA, the CDR3 is TGCGCCAGCAGGTTAGGGGGGGCCAATCAGCCCCAGCATTTT. Encoded protein: CASRLGGANQPQHF.

The chain carries TRBV2 and TRBJ2-1; weak D call: TRBD1 (7 bases). With 4 bases removed from V and 4 bases from J, the gap between germline ends came to 14 bases. From germline, CDR1 is SNHLY and CDR2 FYNNEI. The CDR3 spans 15 residues. CDR3 region: CASSAAQGGYNEQFF. CDR3 nucleotides: TGTGCCAGCAGTGCTGCTCAGGGGGGATACAATGAGCAGTTCTTC.

A remark on this clone: The germline gene is not matched at one end of the junction; a read error may be the cause. The chain links TRBV10-3 to TRBJ1-1; tentatively, D is TRBD1 (5 bases). CDR3 length equals 13 residues. CDR1 is ENHRY, CDR2 SYGVKD, per germline. The chain's CDR3 is CASSYSQGNSAFF. CDR3 sequence (DNA): TGTGCCAGCAGTTACTCGCAGGGCAATTCAGCTTTCTTT.

This clone was detected a few times. This chain connects TRBV10-3 to TRBJ1-1, with a tentative D call TRBD1 (6 bases). The CDR3 length is 14 residues. Trimming took off 4 bases at V and 1 base at J, with 10 bases between the two ends. The germline V gene has CDR1 ENHRY and CDR2 SYGVKD. As DNA, the CDR3 is TGTGCCATCAGTGGAGGACAGACGAACACTGAAGCTTTCTTT. Translation gives CAISGGQTNTEAFF.

J is TRBJ1-6 and V is TRBV6-5, with D perhaps TRBD1 (5 bases). Trimming cost V 0 bases and J 6 bases, with 9 bases left between them. In germline, CDR1 is MNHEY, CDR2 SVGAGI. This CDR3 spans 15 amino acids. The CDR3 loop is CASSYSEGPNSPLHF. The CDR3 region has the DNA TGTGCCAGCAGTTACTCGGAGGGACCTAATTCACCCCTCCACTTT.

This clone is medium-sized in the sample. The chain recombines TRBV7-4 with TRBJ1-2; perhaps TRBD1 as D (5 bases). Per germline, CDR1 SGHVT and CDR2 SQSDAQ. This CDR3 has 13 residues. The ends were cut back, 6 bases at V and 2 bases at J, with 10 bases in the middle. In DNA form, the CDR3 reads TGTGCCAGCAGTCACCAGGGAAACTATGGCTACACCTTC. Protein: CASSHQGNYGYTF.

This chain links TRBV28 with TRBJ1-1, with a weak D call TRBD1 (6 bases). This CDR3 region has 17 residues. Trimming cost V 6 bases and J 1 base, with 21 bases left between them. Germline loops: CDR1 MDHEN, CDR2 SYDVKM. The CDR3 is CASSPPPPYRENTEAFF. The CDR3 DNA reads as TGTGCCAGCAGCCCGCCCCCCCCCTACAGGGAGAACACTGAAGCTTTCTTT.

The rearrangement joins TRBV27 to TRBJ1-2; 7 nucleotides align to TRBD1. Germline V lookup: CDR1 MNHEY, CDR2 SMNVEV (reference sequence). The length of the CDR3 is 16 residues. Trimming cost V 5 bases and J 4 bases; bases outside gene matches: 13. Written as DNA, the CDR3 is TGTGCCAGCAGTCTCCGAGGGGGCGGACAGAGCTATGGCTACACCTTC. Translating it yields CASSLRGGGQSYGYTF.

The gene calls are TRBV6-4 and TRBJ2-3; a weak D match, TRBD2 (5 bases). The CDR3 spans 16 residues. Germline lookup yields CDR1 MRHNA and CDR2 SNTAGT. V dropped 4 bases and J dropped 0 bases, with 14 bases sitting between them. The CDR3 nucleotides read TGTGCCAGCAGTGCCCCAGCGGTGAATAGCACAGATACGCAGTATTTT. Protein: CASSAPAVNSTDTQYF.

V gene TRBV5-6 combines with J gene TRBJ1-3; a possible D gene is TRBD1 (5 bases). Germline assignment: CDR1 SGHDT and CDR2 YYEEEE. CDR3 length: 13 amino acids. Trimming removed 4 bases from V and 4 bases from J, with 9 bases in between. Written as DNA, the CDR3 is TGTGCCAGCAGCCCGACAGTGGGAAACACCATATATTTT. Protein sequence: CASSPTVGNTIYF.

The chain carries TRBV2 and TRBJ2-7; weak D call: TRBD2 (5 bases). Per germline, CDR1 SNHLY and CDR2 FYNNEI. V was trimmed by 5 bases and J by 1 base, leaving 12 bases between them. The CDR3 covers 14 residues. CDR3 sequence reads: CASSPRTGSYEQYF. The DNA for the CDR3 is TGTGCCAGCAGTCCCCGGACGGGATCCTACGAGCAGTACTTC.

V and J are TRBV7-9 and TRBJ2-2; TRBD1 is a possible D gene (6 bases). The V end lost 3 bases, the J end lost 1 base, and 12 bases lay between the germline ends. In germline, CDR1 is SEHNR, CDR2 FQNEAQ (reference sequence). CDR3 length: 16 amino acids. The CDR3 sequence: CASSFLGHQNTGELFF. The CDR3 DNA is TGTGCCAGCAGCTTTTTGGGACACCAGAACACCGGGGAGCTGTTTTTT.

The chain combines TRBV19 with TRBJ1-5; possibly TRBD1 for D (6 bases). Trimming took 3 bases from V and 5 from J, leaving 11 bases between them. CDR3 length: 14 residues. Germline-derived CDR1 and CDR2 are LNHDA and SQIVND (reference sequence). CDR3 residues: CASSMGGQDQPQHF. The DNA of the CDR3 is TGTGCCAGTAGTATGGGGGGGCAGGATCAGCCCCAGCATTTT.

In its sample, this clone ranks as medium-sized (0.01 to 0.1%). V gene TRBV7-9 combines with J gene TRBJ2-2; no clear D. The V gene lost 7 bases and the J gene lost 4 bases, with 4 bases spanning the gap. The CDR3 has 11 residues. Germline V lookup: CDR1 SEHNR, CDR2 FQNEAQ (reference sequence). For the CDR3, the DNA is TGTGCCAGCACCATCACCGGGGAGCTGTTTTTT. Its translation: CASTITGELFF. Based on the CDR3 plus reference TRBV7-9 and TRBJ2-2, the full variable domain is DTGVSQNPRHKITKRGQNVTFRCDPISEHNRLYWYRQTLGQGPEFLTYFQNEAQLEKSRLLSDRFSAERPKGSFSTLEIQRTEQGDSAMYLCASTITGELFFGEGSRLTVL.

This clone was seen only a few times. The chain carries TRBV6-1 and TRBJ2-6; D is ambiguous. Deletions cut 7 bases from V and 1 base from J, with 8 bases between. The CDR3 spans 14 residues. CDR1 MNHNS and CDR2 SASEGT come from the germline V gene. CDR3 nucleotides: TGTGCCAGCAAGGCGACTTCTGGGGCCAACGTCCTGACTTTC. Translation gives CASKATSGANVLTF.

Only a few counts were recorded for this clone. The chain combines TRBV6-5 with TRBJ1-1; D is perhaps TRBD1 (5 bases). V lost 2 bases and J 4 bases, leaving 8 bases between the germline ends. CDR1 is MNHEY, CDR2 SVGAGI, per germline. The CDR3 length is 13 residues. The CDR3 protein is CASSYRTGTEAFF. The CDR3 DNA reads TGTGCCAGCAGTTACCGAACAGGCACTGAAGCTTTCTTT.

This clone was seen a handful of times. V gene TRBV28 combines with J gene TRBJ2-7, with D perhaps matching TRBD1 (7 bases). The germline V and J ends were trimmed by 4 bases and 4 bases, with 26 bases remaining between them. This CDR3 comprises 18 residues. Per the germline V gene, CDR1 is MDHEN and CDR2 is SYDVKM. The CDR3 DNA reads as TGTGCCAGCAGTTCTCGGACAGGAGGGGTGCAGATCTTATACGAGCAGTACTTC. This translates into CASSSRTGGVQILYEQYF.